This TCR beta chain derives from a study of OX40 agonist ivuxolimab in advanced cancers. The overall study: Participants averaged approximately 61 years of age (range about 23 to 79) and were 75% to 90% male.

The germline CDR1 and CDR2 sequences are SGHVS and FQNEAQ. This CDR3 has 14 amino acids. The V gene lost 5 bases and the J gene lost 1 base, with 9 bases spanning the gap. Method: immunoSEQ multiplex PCR; TCRdb's copy keeps in-frame clones and lacks some. The sample lists around 40,000 clones, more than 75% occurring once. This TCR came from an adult with an advanced solid tumor such as melanoma, head and neck, liver or kidney cancer. Sequencing was performed on CD4+ or CD8+ T cells sorted from blood, taken in a trial of the OX40 agonist ivuxolimab. V is TRBV7-8 and J is TRBJ1-5; D remains unclear. The CDR3: CASSGFGSNQPQHF. As DNA, the CDR3 is TGTGCCAGCAGCGGATTCGGAAGCAATCAGCCCCAGCATTTT.